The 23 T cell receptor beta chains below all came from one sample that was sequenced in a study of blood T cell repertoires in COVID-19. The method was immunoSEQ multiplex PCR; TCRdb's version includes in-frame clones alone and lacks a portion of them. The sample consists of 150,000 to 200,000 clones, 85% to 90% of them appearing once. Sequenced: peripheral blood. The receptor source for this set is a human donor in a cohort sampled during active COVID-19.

The CDR3 here is CASSHFGQAGGYTF. The CDR3 nucleotides read TGCGCCAGCAGCCATTTCGGACAGGCCGGTGGCTACACCTTC. V gene TRBV4-1 combines with J gene TRBJ1-2; 7 positions match TRBD1. Germline values: CDR1 MGHRA, CDR2 YSYEKL. V dropped 3 bases and J dropped 7; count of bases not matched to a gene: 8. The CDR3 has 14 residues.

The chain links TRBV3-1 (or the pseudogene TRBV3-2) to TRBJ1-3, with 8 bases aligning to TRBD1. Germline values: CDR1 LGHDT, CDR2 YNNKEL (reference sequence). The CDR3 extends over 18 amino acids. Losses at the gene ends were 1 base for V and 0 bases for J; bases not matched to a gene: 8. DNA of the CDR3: TGTGCCAGCAGCCAAGGGGACAGGCCCTACTTCTCTGGAAACACCATATATTTT. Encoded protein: CASSQGDRPYFSGNTIYF.

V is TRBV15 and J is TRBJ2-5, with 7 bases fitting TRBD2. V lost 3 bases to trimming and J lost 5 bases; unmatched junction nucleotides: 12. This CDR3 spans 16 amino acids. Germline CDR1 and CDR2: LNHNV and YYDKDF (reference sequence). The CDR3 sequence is CATSRGRGGVTETQYF. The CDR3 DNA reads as TGTGCCACCAGCAGGGGCCGGGGAGGGGTAACGGAGACCCAGTACTTC.

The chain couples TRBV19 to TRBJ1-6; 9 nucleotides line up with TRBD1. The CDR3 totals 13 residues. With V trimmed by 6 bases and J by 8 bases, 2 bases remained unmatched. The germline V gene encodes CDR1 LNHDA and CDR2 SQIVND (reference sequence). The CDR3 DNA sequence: TGTGCCAGTAGGAGACAGGGGGATTCACCCCTCCACTTT. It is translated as CASRRQGDSPLHF.

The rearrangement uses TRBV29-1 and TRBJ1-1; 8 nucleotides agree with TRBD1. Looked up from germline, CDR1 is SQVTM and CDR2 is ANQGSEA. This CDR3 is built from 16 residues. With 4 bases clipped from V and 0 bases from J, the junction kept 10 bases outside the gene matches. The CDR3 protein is CSVVDRVRGMNTEAFF. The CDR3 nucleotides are TGCAGCGTTGTGGACAGGGTTCGGGGCATGAACACTGAAGCTTTCTTT.

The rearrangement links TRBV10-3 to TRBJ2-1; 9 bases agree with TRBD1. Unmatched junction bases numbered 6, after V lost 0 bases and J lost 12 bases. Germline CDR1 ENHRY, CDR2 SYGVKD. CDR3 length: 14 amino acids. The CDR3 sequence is CAISESTGGGVQFF. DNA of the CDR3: TGTGCCATCAGTGAGTCCACAGGGGGCGGAGTGCAGTTCTTC.

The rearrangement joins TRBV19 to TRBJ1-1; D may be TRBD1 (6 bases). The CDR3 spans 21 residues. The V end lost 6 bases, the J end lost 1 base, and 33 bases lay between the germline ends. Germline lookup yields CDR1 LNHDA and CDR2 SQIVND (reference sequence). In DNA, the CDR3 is TGTGCCAGTAGCAATCGTCATCCCCAGGGGTTTGGCCGGGGATCGAACACTGAAGCTTTCTTT. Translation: CASSNRHPQGFGRGSNTEAFF.

The CDR3 reads CAWSVTGTPYNEQFF. The CDR3 DNA follows: TGTGCCTGGAGTGTAACAGGGACCCCTTACAATGAGCAGTTCTTC. The chain carries TRBV30 and TRBJ2-1, with D possibly matching TRBD1 (6 bases). Germline assignment: CDR1 GTSNPN and CDR2 SVGIG (reference sequence). The V end was cut by 0 bases, the J end by 4 bases, with 13 bases between. The CDR3 has 15 residues. The full variable domain, in which reference TRBV30 and TRBJ2-1 provide the parts outside the CDR3, is SQTIHQWPATLVQPVGSPLSLECTVEGTSNPNLYWYRQAAGRGLQLLFYSVGIGQISSEVPQNLSASRPQDRQFILSSKKLLLSDSGFYLCAWSVTGTPYNEQFFGPGTRLTVL.

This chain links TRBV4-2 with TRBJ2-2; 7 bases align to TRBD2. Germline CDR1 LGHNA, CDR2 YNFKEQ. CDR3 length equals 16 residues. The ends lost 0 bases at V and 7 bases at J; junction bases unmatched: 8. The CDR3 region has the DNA TGTGCCAGCAGCCAAGATGGCGGGAGTACGATCGGGGAGCTGTTTTTT. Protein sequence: CASSQDGGSTIGELFF.

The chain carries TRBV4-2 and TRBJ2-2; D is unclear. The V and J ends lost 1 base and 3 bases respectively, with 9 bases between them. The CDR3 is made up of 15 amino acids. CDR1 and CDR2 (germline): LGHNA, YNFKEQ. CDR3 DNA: TGTGCCAGCAGCCAAGCCTCACTACACACCGGGGAGCTGTTTTTT. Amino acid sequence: CASSQASLHTGELFF.

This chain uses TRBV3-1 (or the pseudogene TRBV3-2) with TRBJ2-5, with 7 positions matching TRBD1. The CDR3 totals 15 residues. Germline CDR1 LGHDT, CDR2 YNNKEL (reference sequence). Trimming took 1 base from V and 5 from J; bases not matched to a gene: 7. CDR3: CASSQARGRVETQYF. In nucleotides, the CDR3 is TGTGCCAGCAGCCAAGCGAGGGGGCGGGTGGAGACCCAGTACTTC.

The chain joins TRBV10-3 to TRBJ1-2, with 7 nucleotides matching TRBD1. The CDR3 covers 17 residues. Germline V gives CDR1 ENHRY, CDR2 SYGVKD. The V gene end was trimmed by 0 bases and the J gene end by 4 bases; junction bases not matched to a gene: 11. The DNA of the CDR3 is TGTGCCATCAGTGAGTCCCCGGGACAGCCCGGGTCCTATGGCTACACCTTC. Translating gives CAISESPGQPGSYGYTF.

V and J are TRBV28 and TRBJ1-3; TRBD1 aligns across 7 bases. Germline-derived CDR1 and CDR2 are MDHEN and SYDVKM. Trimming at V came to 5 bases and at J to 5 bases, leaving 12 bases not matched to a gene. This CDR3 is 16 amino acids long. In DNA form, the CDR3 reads TGTGCCAGCAGTCCCGTCCGGGACAGAATTCGAAACACCATATATTTT. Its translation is CASSPVRDRIRNTIYF.

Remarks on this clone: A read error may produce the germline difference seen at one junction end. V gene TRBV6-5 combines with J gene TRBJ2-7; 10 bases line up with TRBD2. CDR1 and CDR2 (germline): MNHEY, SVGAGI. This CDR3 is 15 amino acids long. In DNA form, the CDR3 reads TGTGCCAGCAGTTACTCGGTGCTAGCGGGAGTTGGGCTCTCTTTC. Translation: CASSYSVLAGVGLSF.

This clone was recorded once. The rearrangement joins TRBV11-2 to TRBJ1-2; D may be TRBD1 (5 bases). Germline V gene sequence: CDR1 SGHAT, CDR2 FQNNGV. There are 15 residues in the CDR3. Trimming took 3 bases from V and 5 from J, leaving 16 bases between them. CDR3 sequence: CASSFGGGVGYGYTF. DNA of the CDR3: TGTGCCAGCAGCTTTGGGGGGGGAGTAGGGTATGGCTACACCTTC.

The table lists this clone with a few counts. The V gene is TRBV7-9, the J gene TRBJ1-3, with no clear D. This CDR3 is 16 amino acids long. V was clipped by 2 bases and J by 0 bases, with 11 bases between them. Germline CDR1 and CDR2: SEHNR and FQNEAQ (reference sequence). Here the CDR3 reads CASSLRNTDSGNTIYF. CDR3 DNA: TGTGCCAGCAGCTTACGAAACACCGACTCTGGAAACACCATATATTTT.

The chain's CDR3 is CASSQGSGGRDTQYF. The CDR3 DNA sequence: TGTGCCAGCAGCCAAGGGTCAGGGGGCAGAGATACGCAGTATTTT. The rearrangement joins TRBV4-2 to TRBJ2-3; TRBD1 matches 8 bases. Germline lookup yields CDR1 LGHNA and CDR2 YNFKEQ. V shed 1 base and J 5 bases; nucleotides not matched to a gene: 5. The CDR3 runs to 15 residues.

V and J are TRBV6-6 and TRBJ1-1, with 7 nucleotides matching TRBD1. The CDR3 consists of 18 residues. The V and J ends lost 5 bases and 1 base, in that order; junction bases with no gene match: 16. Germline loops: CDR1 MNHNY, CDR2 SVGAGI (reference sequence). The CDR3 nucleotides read TGTGCCAGCAGTCCAGACCGGGACAGACCCTTGGGGAACACTGAAGCTTTCTTT. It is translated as CASSPDRDRPLGNTEAFF.

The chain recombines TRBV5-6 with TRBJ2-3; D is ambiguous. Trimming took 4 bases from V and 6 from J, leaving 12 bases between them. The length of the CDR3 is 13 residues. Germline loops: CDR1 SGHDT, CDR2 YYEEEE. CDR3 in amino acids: CASSKIEVDTQYF. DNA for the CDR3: TGTGCCAGCAGCAAGATAGAGGTGGATACGCAGTATTTT.

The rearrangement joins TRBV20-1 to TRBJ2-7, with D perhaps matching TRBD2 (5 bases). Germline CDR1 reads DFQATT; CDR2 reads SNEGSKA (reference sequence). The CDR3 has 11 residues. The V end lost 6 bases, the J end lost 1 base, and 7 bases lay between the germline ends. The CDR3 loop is CSARVSYEQYF. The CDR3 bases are TGCAGTGCGAGGGTGTCCTACGAGCAGTACTTC.

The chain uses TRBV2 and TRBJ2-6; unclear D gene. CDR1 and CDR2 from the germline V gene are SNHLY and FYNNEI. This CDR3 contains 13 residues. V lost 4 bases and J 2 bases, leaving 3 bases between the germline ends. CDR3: CASSVTGANVLTF. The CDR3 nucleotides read TGTGCCAGCAGTGTTACTGGGGCCAACGTCCTGACTTTC.

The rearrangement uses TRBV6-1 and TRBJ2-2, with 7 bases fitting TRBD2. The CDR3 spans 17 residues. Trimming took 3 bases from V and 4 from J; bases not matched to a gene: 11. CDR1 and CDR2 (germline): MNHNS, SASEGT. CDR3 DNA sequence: TGTGCCAGCAGTGATTCGGAAGGGAGGGGTAGCACCGGGGAGCTGTTTTTT. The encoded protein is CASSDSEGRGSTGELFF.

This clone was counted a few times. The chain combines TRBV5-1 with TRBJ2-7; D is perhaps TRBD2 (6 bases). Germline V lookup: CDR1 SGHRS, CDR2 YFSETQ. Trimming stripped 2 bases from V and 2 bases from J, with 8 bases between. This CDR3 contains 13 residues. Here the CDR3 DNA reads TGCGCCAGCAGCTTCGGCGGGACCTACGAGCAGTACTTC. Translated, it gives CASSFGGTYEQYF. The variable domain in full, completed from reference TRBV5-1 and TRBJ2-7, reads KAGVTQTPRYLIKTRGQQVTLSCSPISGHRSVSWYQQTPGQGLQFLFEYFSETQRNKGNFPGRFSGRQFSNSRSEMNVSTLELGDSALYLCASSFGGTYEQYFGPGTRLTVT.